This T cell receptor beta chain was captured in a study of breast tumors, draining lymph nodes, adjacent tissues. Study-wide results and limits: Most tumor T cells seemingly derive from lymph node, then expand in tumor. Tumor T cell lymph node origin was a supported hypothesis, not proven. Tumor and nontumor repertoires were significantly more similar in luminal-like than in basal-like breast cancer. Compared with lymph nodes, tumors were less diverse; compared with nontumor tissue, more.

TCRdb recomputed calls from the multiplex PCR reads with MiXCR, one row per CDR3 protein. The data contain approximately 63,000 distinct CDR3 sequences, approximately 57% of them seen just once; the ten biggest clones take up approximately 18%. Trimming at V came to 4 bases and at J to 3 bases, leaving 4 bases not matched to a gene. The CDR3 spans 14 residues. Per germline, CDR1 SGHTA and CDR2 FQGNSA. There are a few counts of this clonotype. Its antigen is not known. The sequencing input was breast tumor tissue. This clonotype originated in a female donor with breast cancer. Some clones in this sample may be carry-over from other donors' samples. V usage is TRBV7-2 and J usage is TRBJ2-3, with 7 nucleotides matching TRBD2. The CDR3 reads CASSSWTRTDTQYF. CDR3 coding DNA: TGTGCCAGCAGCTCCTGGACTAGAACAGATACGCAGTATTTT.